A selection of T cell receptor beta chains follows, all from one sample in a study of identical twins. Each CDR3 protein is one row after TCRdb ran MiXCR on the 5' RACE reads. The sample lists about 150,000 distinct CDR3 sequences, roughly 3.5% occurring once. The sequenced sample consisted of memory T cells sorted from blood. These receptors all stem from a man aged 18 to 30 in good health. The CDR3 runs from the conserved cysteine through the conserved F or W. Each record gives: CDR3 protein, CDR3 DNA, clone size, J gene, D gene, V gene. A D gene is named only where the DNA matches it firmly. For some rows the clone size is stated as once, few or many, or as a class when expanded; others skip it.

CDR3: CSARDQGWAEAFF
DNA: TGCAGTGCTAGAGATCAGGGTTGGGCTGAAGCTTTCTTT
size: few
J: TRBJ1-1
D: .
V: TRBV20-1

CDR3: CASAGDLSGANVLTF
DNA: TGCGCCAGCGCTGGGGATCTCTCTGGGGCCAACGTCCTGACTTTC
size: many
J: TRBJ2-6
D: .
V: TRBV5-1

CDR3: CSASGQGDEQYF
DNA: TGCAGTGCTAGTGGTCAGGGGGACGAGCAGTACTTC
size: .
J: TRBJ2-7
D: TRBD1
V: TRBV20-1

CDR3: CASRGHGPQHF
DNA: TGTGCCAGCAGGGGACATGGGCCCCAGCATTTT
size: many
J: TRBJ1-5
D: .
V: TRBV2

CDR3: CASSPGQDASEAFF
DNA: TGCGCCAGCAGCCCGGGACAGGACGCATCTGAAGCTTTCTTT
size: many
J: TRBJ1-1
D: TRBD1
V: TRBV5-1

CDR3: CATAGTSETVQQFF
DNA: TGTGCCACCGCCGGGACTAGCGAGACTGTTCAGCAGTTCTTC
size: many
J: TRBJ2-1
D: TRBD2
V: TRBV10-3

CDR3: CSSSADTQYF
DNA: TGCAGCTCGAGTGCAGATACGCAGTATTTT
size: .
J: TRBJ2-3
D: .
V: TRBV29-1

CDR3: CASMGQGWLETQYF
DNA: TGTGCCAGTATGGGACAGGGGTGGTTGGAGACCCAGTACTTC
size: .
J: TRBJ2-5
D: TRBD1
V: TRBV19

CDR3: CAIRVIAGPTDTQYF
DNA: TGTGCCATCAGGGTAATAGCGGGACCCACAGATACGCAGTATTTT
size: many
J: TRBJ2-3
D: TRBD2
V: TRBV10-3

CDR3: CASGSGLAKLNEQFF
DNA: TGTGCTAGTGGTTCGGGACTAGCGAAACTCAATGAGCAGTTCTTC
size: many
J: TRBJ2-1
D: TRBD2
V: TRBV12-5

CDR3: CASSASGRAYNEQFF
DNA: TGTGCCAGCAGCGCCAGCGGGAGGGCCTACAATGAGCAGTTCTTC
size: many
J: TRBJ2-1
D: TRBD2
V: TRBV11-2

CDR3: CASSPPAKHEQFF
DNA: TGTGCCAGCAGCCCCCCCGCCAAGCATGAGCAGTTCTTC
size: many
J: TRBJ2-1
D: .
V: TRBV3-1

CDR3: CASSQSRYSNQPQHF
DNA: TGTGCCAGCAGCCAGTCACGCTATAGCAATCAGCCCCAGCATTTT
size: .
J: TRBJ1-5
D: .
V: TRBV4-2

CDR3: CASSLPGTGAQETQYF
DNA: TGCGCCAGCAGCTTACCCGGGACAGGGGCCCAAGAGACCCAGTACTTC
size: many
J: TRBJ2-5
D: TRBD1
V: TRBV5-1

CDR3: CASSHGWVAGELFF
DNA: TGTGCCAGCAGCCATGGTTGGGTCGCCGGGGAGCTGTTTTTT
size: many
J: TRBJ2-2
D: .
V: TRBV5-5

CDR3: CASSYRSTGELFF
DNA: TGCGCCAGCAGCTACCGGAGCACCGGGGAGCTGTTTTTT
size: many
J: TRBJ2-2
D: .
V: TRBV5-1

CDR3: CASSFRGYYEQYF
DNA: TGTGCCAGCAGCTTCAGGGGATACTACGAGCAGTACTTC
size: many
J: TRBJ2-7
D: .
V: TRBV12-3/TRBV12-4

CDR3: CASSPRRATNEKLFF
DNA: TGCGCCAGCAGCCCGAGACGGGCAACTAATGAAAAACTGTTTTTT
size: few
J: TRBJ1-4
D: .
V: TRBV5-1

CDR3: CASSQSGYEQYF
DNA: TGTGCCAGCAGCCAATCGGGGTACGAGCAGTACTTC
size: many
J: TRBJ2-7
D: .
V: TRBV16

CDR3: CSVRTAADTQYF
DNA: TGCAGCGTCCGAACCGCGGCAGATACGCAGTATTTT
size: many
J: TRBJ2-3
D: .
V: TRBV29-1

CDR3: CSAQPPSSWGTQYF
DNA: TGCAGTGCTCAACCCCCATCCTCCTGGGGTACGCAGTATTTT
size: many
J: TRBJ2-3
D: .
V: TRBV20-1

CDR3: CASSLNGQGTEAFF
DNA: TGTGCCAGCAGCTTAAATGGACAAGGCACTGAAGCTTTCTTT
size: many
J: TRBJ1-1
D: .
V: TRBV7-2

CDR3: CSVKGSYNEQFF
DNA: TGCAGTGTCAAGGGCTCCTACAATGAGCAGTTCTTC
size: many
J: TRBJ2-1
D: .
V: TRBV20-1

CDR3: CASSQRTSSSYNEQFF
DNA: TGCGCCAGCAGCCAGAGGACTAGCAGTTCCTACAATGAGCAGTTCTTC
size: many
J: TRBJ2-1
D: TRBD2
V: TRBV4-3

CDR3: CASSGLAGEVLLSDTQYF
DNA: TGTGCCAGCAGTGGACTAGCGGGAGAGGTCTTGTTGTCAGATACGCAGTATTTT
size: many
J: TRBJ2-3
D: TRBD2
V: TRBV6-1

CDR3: CASSQVWTGRYNEQFF
DNA: TGTGCCAGCAGCCAAGTTTGGACAGGGCGTTACAATGAGCAGTTCTTC
size: many
J: TRBJ2-1
D: TRBD1
V: TRBV3-1

CDR3: CASSPGRGMNTGELFF
DNA: TGCGCCAGCAGCCCGGGACGGGGAATGAACACCGGGGAGCTGTTTTTT
size: .
J: TRBJ2-2
D: .
V: TRBV23-1

CDR3: CASSWGTSGAGGNEQFF
DNA: TGCGCCAGCAGCTGGGGGACTAGCGGAGCGGGGGGTAATGAGCAGTTCTTC
size: many
J: TRBJ2-1
D: TRBD2
V: TRBV5-1

CDR3: CASTQGGAGATYNEQFF
DNA: TGTGCCAGCACCCAAGGGGGCGCGGGAGCCACCTACAATGAGCAGTTCTTC
size: many
J: TRBJ2-1
D: .
V: TRBV7-3

CDR3: CASIADTDTQYF
DNA: TGTGCCAGTATAGCGGACACAGATACGCAGTATTTT
size: many
J: TRBJ2-3
D: .
V: TRBV28

CDR3: CASSSPPRLAGGRNEQFF
DNA: TGTGCCAGCAGCTCACCCCCCAGACTAGCGGGAGGTCGGAATGAGCAGTTCTTC
size: many
J: TRBJ2-1
D: TRBD2
V: TRBV11-1

CDR3: CASSLEDRVGYEQFF
DNA: TGTGCCAGCAGCTTGGAGGACAGGGTGGGTTATGAGCAGTTCTTC
size: many
J: TRBJ2-1
D: TRBD1
V: TRBV7-8

CDR3: CASSGGQGGLVMNTEAFF
DNA: TGCGCCAGCAGCGGGGGACAGGGGGGCTTGGTTATGAACACTGAAGCTTTCTTT
size: many
J: TRBJ1-1
D: TRBD1
V: TRBV5-1

CDR3: CASSGESVDQPQHF
DNA: TGTGCCAGCAGTGGAGAGTCCGTTGATCAGCCCCAGCATTTT
size: many
J: TRBJ1-5
D: .
V: TRBV12-3/TRBV12-4

CDR3: CAIRPGAGELFF
DNA: TGTGCCATCAGACCAGGGGCCGGGGAGCTGTTTTTT
size: few
J: TRBJ2-2
D: .
V: TRBV10-3

CDR3: CASSAGTWEYF
DNA: TGTGCCAGCAGTGCCGGGACATGGGAGTACTTC
size: many
J: TRBJ2-7
D: .
V: TRBV6-1

CDR3: CASRRGPGELFF
DNA: TGTGCCAGCCGGCGGGGTCCCGGGGAGCTGTTTTTT
size: many
J: TRBJ2-2
D: .
V: TRBV27

CDR3: CASSLVRGRNTQYF
DNA: TGTGCCAGCAGCTTAGTCCGGGGCAGGAATACGCAGTATTTT
size: many
J: TRBJ2-3
D: .
V: TRBV11-2

CDR3: CASSVAASGRIPYEQYF
DNA: TGTGCCAGCAGCGTAGCGGCTAGCGGGAGGATCCCCTACGAGCAGTACTTC
size: many
J: TRBJ2-7
D: TRBD2
V: TRBV9

CDR3: CSVGGQGGQPQHF
DNA: TGCAGCGTTGGGGGACAGGGAGGCCAGCCCCAGCATTTT
size: many
J: TRBJ1-5
D: TRBD1
V: TRBV29-1

CDR3: CASSLRGGYANTGELFF
DNA: TGCGCCAGCAGCTTGAGAGGGGGCTACGCGAACACCGGGGAGCTGTTTTTT
size: many
J: TRBJ2-2
D: TRBD1
V: TRBV5-1

CDR3: CASSLPGRFNEQFF
DNA: TGTGCCAGCAGTTTGCCGGGACGTTTCAATGAGCAGTTCTTC
size: many
J: TRBJ2-1
D: .
V: TRBV27

CDR3: CASRQDFVASGSRGELFF
DNA: TGTGCCAGCAGACAAGATTTTGTGGCTAGCGGGAGTCGGGGGGAGCTGTTTTTT
size: .
J: TRBJ2-2
D: TRBD2
V: TRBV3-1

CDR3: CASSSGGLPGPFEQYF
DNA: TGTGCCAGCAGCTCGGGGGGGCTCCCCGGCCCCTTCGAGCAGTACTTC
size: many
J: TRBJ2-7
D: TRBD2
V: TRBV5-4

CDR3: CASSSPYNTEAFF
DNA: TGTGCCAGCAGCTCTCCCTACAACACTGAAGCTTTCTTT
size: many
J: TRBJ1-1
D: .
V: TRBV3-1

CDR3: CASSFQAENSPLHF
DNA: TGTGCCAGCAGTTTCCAGGCGGAAAATTCACCCCTCCACTTT
size: many
J: TRBJ1-6
D: .
V: TRBV27

CDR3: CASIDGTLSYGYTF
DNA: TGTGCCAGCATCGACGGGACGTTAAGCTATGGCTACACCTTC
size: many
J: TRBJ1-2
D: .
V: TRBV6-2/TRBV6-3

CDR3: CASREGSLHTGELFF
DNA: TGCGCCAGCAGAGAGGGCTCACTCCACACCGGGGAGCTGTTTTTT
size: many
J: TRBJ2-2
D: .
V: TRBV5-1

CDR3: CASSLAGTSGRTDTQYF
DNA: TGTGCCAGCAGCTTAGCTGGGACTAGCGGGAGAACAGATACGCAGTATTTT
size: many
J: TRBJ2-3
D: TRBD2
V: TRBV7-2

CDR3: CASSLGQGEKLFF
DNA: TGCGCCAGCAGCTTGGGACAGGGAGAAAAACTGTTTTTT
size: many
J: TRBJ1-4
D: TRBD1
V: TRBV5-1

CDR3: CASGTPRGRNEQFF
DNA: TGTGCCAGCGGAACGCCTCGGGGTCGCAATGAGCAGTTCTTC
size: .
J: TRBJ2-1
D: .
V: TRBV7-6